This record concerns one TCR beta chain sequence. This sample is drawn from a study of blood T cell repertoires in COVID-19. Looking at the study overall: The study drew acute and convalescent COVID-19 samples from the United States, Italy and Spain. The analysed material was cDNA or gDNA that came from T cells, B-cell-depleted T cells, or PBMCs.

Per the original data handling: Amplification of reference gene primers provided the estimated nucleated cell counts. TCRdb's table, derived via immunoSEQ multiplex PCR, lists solely in-frame clones and lacks some. D and trimming were read from the DNA, whereas the V and J calls and clone size are those reported in that table. The data show 65,000 to 70,000 clones, 75% to 95% seen once. This CDR3 is 14 amino acids long. V was shortened by 3 bases and J by 8 bases, with 16 bases between the two germline ends. The germline CDR1 and CDR2 sequences are MDHEN and SYDVKM. Sequences were obtained from peripheral blood. J is TRBJ1-1 and V is TRBV28, with a weak D call TRBD1 (5 bases). The source of this sequence is a human donor with active COVID-19. The donor label of this sample is uncertain. In nucleotides, the CDR3 is TGTGCCAGCAGTTTTAAGGGGTCCCGCGTCGAAGCTTTCTTT. It specifies CASSFKGSRVEAFF.